The T cell receptor (beta chain) under discussion was sequenced for a study of blood T cells in healthy people across ages. Regarding the study as a whole: Among T cells, TCR beta diversity per million cells dropped roughly linearly as age rose. Across samples, TCR beta diversity tracked strongly with naive T cell percentage.

A word on this clonotype: Its target is not known.

Each sample used at least 6 million PBMCs. In germline, CDR1 is SEHNR, CDR2 FQNEAQ (reference sequence). Unmatched junction bases numbered 12, after V lost 6 bases and J lost 1 base. This CDR3 comprises 16 residues. Sample-barcoded 5' priming and a J-beta primer mix drove a second PCR of roughly 7 to 11 cycles. Each cDNA molecule, via a template-switch adaptor with 12 random nucleotides, was tagged. TCRdb re-called the 5' RACE reads through MiXCR, storing one row per CDR3 protein. Of 1,500,000 or so distinct CDR3 sequences listed, approximately 39% are singletons. The sequenced sample was blood. The rearrangement uses TRBV7-9 and TRBJ2-7; TRBD1 matches 7 bases. The clonotype was recovered from a young woman in good health. CDR3 DNA: TGTGCCAGCAGAGCCCAGAGCTGGGACAGATCCTACGAGCAGTACTTC. Protein sequence: CASRAQSWDRSYEQYF.